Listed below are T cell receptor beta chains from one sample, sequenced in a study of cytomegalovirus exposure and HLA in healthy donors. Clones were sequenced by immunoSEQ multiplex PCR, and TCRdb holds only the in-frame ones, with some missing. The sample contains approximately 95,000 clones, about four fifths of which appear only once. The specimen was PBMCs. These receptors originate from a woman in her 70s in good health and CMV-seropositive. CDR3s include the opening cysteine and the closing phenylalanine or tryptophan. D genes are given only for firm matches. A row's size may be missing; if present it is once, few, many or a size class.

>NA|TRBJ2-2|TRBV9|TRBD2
CASSVEAGVVTGELFF
TGTGCCAGCAGCGTAGAAGCGGGAGTGGTCACCGGGGAGCTGTTTTTT
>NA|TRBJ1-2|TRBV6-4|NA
CASSRTQGSGYTF
TGTGCCAGCAGTAGAACTCAGGGTTCTGGCTACACCTTC
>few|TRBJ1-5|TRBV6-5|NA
CASSPGLWDQPQHF
TGTGCCAGCAGCCCTGGACTCTGGGATCAGCCCCAGCATTTT
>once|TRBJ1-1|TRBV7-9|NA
CASSLRLLRGANTEAFF
TGTGCCAGCAGCTTAAGGCTTTTACGGGGGGCGAACACTGAAGCTTTCTTT
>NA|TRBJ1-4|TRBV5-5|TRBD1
CASSLEGTGPEKLFF
TGTGCCAGCAGCTTGGAGGGGACAGGCCCCGAAAAACTGTTTTTT
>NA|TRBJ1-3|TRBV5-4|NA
CASSFGPGSGNTIYF
TGTGCCAGCAGCTTTGGTCCAGGGTCTGGAAACACCATATATTTT
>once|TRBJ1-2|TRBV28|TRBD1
CASRPQSGTGAFRNYGYTF
TGTGCCAGCAGACCACAATCTGGGACAGGGGCCTTTCGTAACTATGGCTACACCTTC
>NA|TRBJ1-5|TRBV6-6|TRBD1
CASSKGQAAPPQHF
TGTGCCAGCAGTAAAGGACAGGCGGCACCGCCCCAGCATTTT
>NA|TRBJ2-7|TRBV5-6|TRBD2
CASTLGLAGDYEQYF
TGTGCCAGCACCCTGGGACTAGCGGGAGACTACGAGCAGTACTTC
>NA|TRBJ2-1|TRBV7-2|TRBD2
CASSPTSGRVNEQFF
TGTGCCAGCAGCCCTACTAGCGGGAGAGTCAATGAGCAGTTCTTC
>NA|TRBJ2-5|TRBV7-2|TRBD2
CASSLMGVGRARETQYF
TGTGCCAGCAGCTTAATGGGAGTCGGGAGGGCCAGAGAGACCCAGTACTTC
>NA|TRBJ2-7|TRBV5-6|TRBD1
CASSWDRGAYEQYF
TGTGCCAGCAGCTGGGACAGGGGGGCCTACGAGCAGTACTTC
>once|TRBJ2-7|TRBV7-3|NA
CASSFRGDETYEQYF
TGTGCCAGCAGCTTTAGAGGAGACGAAACCTACGAGCAGTACTTC
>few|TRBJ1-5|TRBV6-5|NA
CASSYSKGAPQHF
TGTGCCAGCAGTTACTCGAAGGGAGCGCCCCAGCATTTT
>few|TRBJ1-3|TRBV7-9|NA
CASSARQANTIYF
TGTGCCAGCAGCGCCCGTCAGGCGAACACCATATATTTT
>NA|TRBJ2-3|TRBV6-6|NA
CASSYGRTGTDTQYF
TGTGCCAGCAGTTACGGTAGAACAGGCACAGATACGCAGTATTTT
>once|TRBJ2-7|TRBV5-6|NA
CASTRPGSTSSYEQYF
TGTGCCAGCACCCGGCCGGGGTCGACAAGCTCCTACGAGCAGTACTTC
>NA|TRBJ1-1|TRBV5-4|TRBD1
CASSLGPGQGFFTEAFF
TGTGCCAGCAGCCTTGGTCCGGGACAGGGTTTTTTCACTGAAGCTTTCTTT
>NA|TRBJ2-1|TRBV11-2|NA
CASSPDRPNYNEQFF
TGTGCCAGCAGCCCAGACAGGCCGAACTACAATGAGCAGTTCTTC
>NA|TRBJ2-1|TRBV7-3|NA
CASSLRDSPYNEQFF
TGTGCCAGCAGCTTAAGGGACTCACCATACAATGAGCAGTTCTTC
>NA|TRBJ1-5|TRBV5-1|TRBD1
CASSMGGDRAQPQHF
TGCGCCAGCAGCATGGGGGGGGACAGGGCTCAGCCCCAGCATTTT
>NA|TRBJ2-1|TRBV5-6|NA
CASSLARGGGNEQFF
TGTGCCAGCAGCTTGGCCAGGGGAGGGGGCAATGAGCAGTTCTTC
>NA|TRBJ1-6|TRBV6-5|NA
CASSYSARGSPLHF
TGTGCCAGCAGTTACTCAGCTAGGGGTTCACCCCTCCACTTT
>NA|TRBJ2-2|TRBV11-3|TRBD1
CASSLGQGARTGELFF
TGTGCCAGCAGCTTAGGTCAGGGGGCGAGGACCGGGGAGCTGTTTTTT
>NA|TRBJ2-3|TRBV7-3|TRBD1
CASSSGQKGDTQYF
TGTGCCAGCAGTTCGGGACAGAAGGGGGATACGCAGTATTTT
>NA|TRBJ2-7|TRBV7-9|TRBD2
CASSRQLAGVGEQYF
TGTGCCAGCAGCCGGCAACTAGCGGGAGTTGGCGAGCAGTACTTC
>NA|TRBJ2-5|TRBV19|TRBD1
CASSKNRGETQYF
TGTGCCAGTAGTAAGAACAGGGGAGAGACCCAGTACTTC
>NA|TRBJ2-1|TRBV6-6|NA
CASRLGQNEQFF
TGTGCCAGCAGACTAGGACAGAATGAGCAGTTCTTC
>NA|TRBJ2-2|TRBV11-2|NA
CASSLDLTGRRTGELFF
TGTGCCAGCAGCTTAGACCTCACGGGTCGAAGGACCGGGGAGCTGTTTTTT
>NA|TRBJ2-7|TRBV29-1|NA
CSVGKHGEQYF
TGCAGCGTCGGTAAGCATGGCGAGCAGTACTTC